The entry below gives a single TCR beta chain sequence along with its context. The data belong to a study of blood T cell repertoires in COVID-19. Overall study context: Spain, Italy and the United States supplied samples that represented acute and convalescent COVID-19.

The study assigned cohorts using participant-reported clinical history. Recovered status applied to Cohort 3 donors who had two consecutive negative PCRs. It also applied to those with clearance or with symptom resolution. Assay: immunoSEQ multiplex PCR; the TCRdb copy retains only in-frame clones and omits some. The data contain around 220,000 clones, around 83% of them singletons. V lost 4 bases and J lost 12; bases outside the gene matches: 17. The germline V gene encodes CDR1 LNHDA and CDR2 SQIVND (reference sequence). There are 16 residues in the CDR3. The genes are TRBV19 and TRBJ2-1; 8 positions agree with TRBD2. The TCR originated in a woman aged 40 to 50 who had recovered from COVID-19. Sequenced material: PBMCs or T cells enriched from blood (not recorded which). CDR3 nucleotides: TGTGCCAGTAGTAAGAGGCGGGAGGACCTGGTATCCGGGCAGTTCTTC. Its translation is CASSKRREDLVSGQFF.